The rows below give T cell receptor beta chains drawn from one sample of a study of OX40 agonist ivuxolimab in advanced cancers. Sequenced by immunoSEQ multiplex PCR; TCRdb stores in-frame clones only, minus some. The sample has 75,000 to 90,000 clones; about 91% are singletons. The sequencing used CD4+ or CD8+ T cells sorted from blood, collected in a trial of the OX40 agonist ivuxolimab. Receptor source: an adult with an advanced solid tumor such as melanoma, head and neck, liver or kidney cancer. Both conserved end residues are part of each CDR3. Each record gives: D gene, clone size, V gene, J gene, CDR3 DNA, CDR3 protein. D genes are given only for firm matches. Size tells how often a clone was seen (once, few, many) or the class of an expanded clone, and some rows leave it out.

>TRBD1|NA|TRBV11-2|TRBJ2-7
TGTGCCAGCAGCTCCCGACCGGGACAGGGGAATTACGAGCAGTACTTC
CASSSRPGQGNYEQYF
>NA|NA|TRBV11-2|TRBJ1-4
TGTGCCAGCAGCCCATCAGGCGAAAAACTGTTTTTT
CASSPSGEKLFF
>TRBD1|few|TRBV7-2|TRBJ2-7
TGTGCCAGCAGGCCACAGGGGGCCATCTCCTACGAGCAGTACTTC
CASRPQGAISYEQYF
>NA|NA|TRBV18|TRBJ1-4
TGTGCCAGCTCACCGGGTTGGGAAGAAAAACTGTTTTTT
CASSPGWEEKLFF
>TRBD2|NA|TRBV9|TRBJ2-1
TGTGCCAGCAGCGTAGGGGCGGGAGGGCCCCATGAGCAGTTCTTC
CASSVGAGGPHEQFF
>NA|NA|TRBV27|TRBJ2-6
TGTGCCAGCAGCCTGGGAACTGGGGCCAACGTCCTGACTTTC
CASSLGTGANVLTF
>TRBD2|NA|TRBV19|TRBJ2-2
TGTGCCAGTAGTATAAGCGGGAGCGATGGCGGGGAGCTGTTTTTT
CASSISGSDGGELFF
>NA|NA|TRBV9|TRBJ2-5
TGTGCCAGCAGCTCAGGGCCCCAAGGGGAGCAGTACTTC
CASSSGPQGEQYF
>TRBD1|NA|TRBV5-1|TRBJ1-6
TGCGCCAGCAGCCTAGGGACAGGGGCGGGTAATTCACCCCTCCACTTT
CASSLGTGAGNSPLHF
>NA|NA|TRBV6-5|TRBJ1-1
TGTGCCAGCAGTTACCTCCCCACCACTGAAGCTTTCTTT
CASSYLPTTEAFF
>NA|NA|TRBV2|TRBJ1-3
TGTGCCAGCAGTGAAGCGTCAGGGCCAGGAAACACCATATATTTT
CASSEASGPGNTIYF
>TRBD1|NA|TRBV29-1|TRBJ1-2
TGCAGCGTTGTCCCCGGGACAGGGGACGTCTATGGCTACACCTTC
CSVVPGTGDVYGYTF
>TRBD1|NA|TRBV18|TRBJ1-5
TGTGCCAGCTCGCGGACAGGGGTCCAGCCCCAGCATTTT
CASSRTGVQPQHF
>NA|NA|TRBV11-2|TRBJ1-1
TGTGCCAGCAGCTCTTACACTGAAGCTTTCTTT
CASSSYTEAFF
>TRBD2|NA|TRBV5-6|TRBJ2-2
TGTGCCAGCAGGCATAGCGGGAGGGGATCCACCGGGGAGCTGTTTTTT
CASRHSGRGSTGELFF
>TRBD2|NA|TRBV7-9|TRBJ2-7
TGTGCCAGCAGCTTAGTGGGCGGGGGATACGAGCAGTACTTC
CASSLVGGGYEQYF
>NA|NA|TRBV6-1|TRBJ2-3
TGTGCCAGCAGTGGCGGGATCAGCACAGATACGCAGTATTTT
CASSGGISTDTQYF
>TRBD2|NA|TRBV7-2|TRBJ2-3
TGTGCCAGCAGCTCCGAAATAGCGGGGGCGGGGACAGATACGCAGTATTTT
CASSSEIAGAGTDTQYF
>TRBD2|NA|TRBV28|TRBJ2-7
TGTGCCAGCAGCCACTATATGCGGGAGGGCTCCTACGAGCAGTACTTC
CASSHYMREGSYEQYF
>NA|NA|TRBV7-2|TRBJ1-1
TGTGCCAGCAGCTTGGGCCAACCGGTGCTGACTGAAGCTTTCTTT
CASSLGQPVLTEAFF
>NA|NA|TRBV28|TRBJ1-2
TGTGCCAGCAGTCCCCCATTCGGCCGGGGCTACACCTTC
CASSPPFGRGYTF